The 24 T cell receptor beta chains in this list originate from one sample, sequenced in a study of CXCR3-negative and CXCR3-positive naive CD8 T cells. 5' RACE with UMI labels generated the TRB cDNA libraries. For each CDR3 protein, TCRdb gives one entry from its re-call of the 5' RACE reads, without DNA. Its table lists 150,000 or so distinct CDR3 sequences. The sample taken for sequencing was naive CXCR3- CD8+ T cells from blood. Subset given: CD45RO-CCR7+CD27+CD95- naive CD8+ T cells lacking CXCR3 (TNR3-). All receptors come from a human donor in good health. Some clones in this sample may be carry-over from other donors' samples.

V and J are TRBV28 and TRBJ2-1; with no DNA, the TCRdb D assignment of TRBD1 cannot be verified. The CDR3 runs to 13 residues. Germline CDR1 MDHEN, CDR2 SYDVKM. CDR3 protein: CASRGQGALEQFF.

The CDR3 region is CASSADSQETQYF. V and J are TRBV13 and TRBJ2-5; checking the TCRdb D call of TRBD1 is not possible without DNA. The CDR3 totals 13 residues. Per germline, CDR1 PRHDT and CDR2 FYEKMQ (reference sequence).

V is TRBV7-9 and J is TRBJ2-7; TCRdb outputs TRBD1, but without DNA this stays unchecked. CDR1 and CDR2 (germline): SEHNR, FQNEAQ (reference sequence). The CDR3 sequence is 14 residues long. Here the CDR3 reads CASSPRDSSYEQYF. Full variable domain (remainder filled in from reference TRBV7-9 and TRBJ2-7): DTGVSQNPRHKITKRGQNVTFRCDPISEHNRLYWYRQTLGQGPEFLTYFQNEAQLEKSRLLSDRFSAERPKGSFSTLEIQRTEQGDSAMYLCASSPRDSSYEQYFGPGTRLTVT.

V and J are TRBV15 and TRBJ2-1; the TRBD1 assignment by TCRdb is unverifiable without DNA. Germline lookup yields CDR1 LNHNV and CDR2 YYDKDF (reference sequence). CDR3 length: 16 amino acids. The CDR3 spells CATGAREGLAGNEQFF.

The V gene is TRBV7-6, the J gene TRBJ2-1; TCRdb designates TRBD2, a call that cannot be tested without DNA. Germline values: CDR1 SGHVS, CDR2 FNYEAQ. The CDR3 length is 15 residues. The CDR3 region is CASSKTSGPYNEQFF.

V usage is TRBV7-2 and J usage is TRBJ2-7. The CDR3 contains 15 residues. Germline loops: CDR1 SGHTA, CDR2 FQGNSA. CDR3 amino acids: CASSPHFSKHYEQYF.

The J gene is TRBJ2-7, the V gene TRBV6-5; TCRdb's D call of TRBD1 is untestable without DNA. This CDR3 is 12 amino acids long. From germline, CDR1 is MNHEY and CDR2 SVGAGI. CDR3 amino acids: CASRATGNEQYF.

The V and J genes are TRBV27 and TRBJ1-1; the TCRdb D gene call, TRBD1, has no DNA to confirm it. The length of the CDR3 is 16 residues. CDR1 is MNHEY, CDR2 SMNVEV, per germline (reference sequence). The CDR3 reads CASSPSLGELGTEAFF.

CDR3 amino acids: CASSLGQGPEQYF. This sequence joins TRBV7-6 and TRBJ2-7; the TCRdb call, TRBD1, lacks DNA for checking. Germline values: CDR1 SGHVS, CDR2 FNYEAQ. The CDR3 contains 13 residues.

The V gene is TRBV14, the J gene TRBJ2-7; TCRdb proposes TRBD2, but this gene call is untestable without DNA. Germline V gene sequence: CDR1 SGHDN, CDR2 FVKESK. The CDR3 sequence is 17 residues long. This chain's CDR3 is CASSERAIVVYQYEQYF.

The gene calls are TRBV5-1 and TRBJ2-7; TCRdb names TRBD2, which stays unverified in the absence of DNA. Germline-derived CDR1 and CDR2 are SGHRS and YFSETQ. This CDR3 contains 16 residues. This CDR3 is CASSLNVGEARYEQYF.

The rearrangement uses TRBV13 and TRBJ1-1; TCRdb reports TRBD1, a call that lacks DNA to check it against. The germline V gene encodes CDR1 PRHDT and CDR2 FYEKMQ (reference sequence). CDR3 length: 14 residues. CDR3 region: CASSLRAGGTEAFF.

This CDR3 is CSASGENTGELFF. The chain has TRBV20-1 and TRBJ2-2. The CDR3 covers 13 residues. Germline CDR1 is DFQATT and CDR2 is SNEGSKA (reference sequence).

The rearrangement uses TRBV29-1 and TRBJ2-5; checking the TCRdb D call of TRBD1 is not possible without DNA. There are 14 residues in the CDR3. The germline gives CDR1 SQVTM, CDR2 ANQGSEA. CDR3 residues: CSVNPRDSQETQYF.

CDR3 loop: CASSPGTVISPLHF. V is TRBV3-1 and J is TRBJ1-6; TCRdb's D call of TRBD1 is untestable without DNA. Germline V CDR1 and CDR2: LGHDT, YNNKEL (reference sequence). This CDR3 is 14 amino acids long.

The CDR3 here is CASTRTSGSTEQYF. The V gene is TRBV14, the J gene TRBJ2-7; the TCRdb D gene call, TRBD2, has no DNA to confirm it. Germline V gene sequence: CDR1 SGHDN, CDR2 FVKESK. The CDR3 is made up of 14 amino acids.

CDR3 region: CASKEGPSNYGYTF. The chain has TRBV12-3 or TRBV12-4 and TRBJ1-2. This CDR3 has 14 residues.

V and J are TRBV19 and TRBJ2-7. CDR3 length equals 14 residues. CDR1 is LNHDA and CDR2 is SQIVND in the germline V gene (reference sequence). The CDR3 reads CASSIDSSGYEQYF.

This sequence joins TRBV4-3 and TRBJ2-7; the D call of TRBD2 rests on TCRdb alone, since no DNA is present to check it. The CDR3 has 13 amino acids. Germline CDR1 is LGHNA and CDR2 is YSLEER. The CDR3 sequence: CAISPGLDYEQYF.

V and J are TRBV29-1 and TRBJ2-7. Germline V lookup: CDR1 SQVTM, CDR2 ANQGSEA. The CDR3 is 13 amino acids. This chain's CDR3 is CSVGISGTYEQYF.

The CDR3 reads CASTTGNQPQHF. The chain joins TRBV19 to TRBJ1-5; TCRdb's D gene call, TRBD1, goes unchecked for lack of DNA. The CDR3 length is 12 residues. CDR1 and CDR2 (germline): LNHDA, SQIVND (reference sequence).

The chain's CDR3 is CSVEAELSGETGELFF. The chain carries TRBV29-1 and TRBJ2-2; the D call from TCRdb, TRBD1, cannot be confirmed without DNA. The CDR3 totals 16 residues. The V gene's germline CDR1 is SQVTM and CDR2 ANQGSEA.

The CDR3 is CSARVPRQASNTGELFF. V is TRBV20-1 and J is TRBJ2-2; there is no DNA to check the TCRdb D call of TRBD1. The CDR3 consists of 17 residues. In germline, CDR1 is DFQATT, CDR2 SNEGSKA (reference sequence).

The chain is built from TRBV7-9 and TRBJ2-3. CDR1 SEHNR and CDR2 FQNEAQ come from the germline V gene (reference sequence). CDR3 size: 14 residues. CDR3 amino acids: CASSLGRMTDTQYF.